The clone carrying this T cell receptor beta chain appeared many times. The target antigen is unknown. V shed 2 bases, J shed 5 bases, and the junction held 1 base outside the gene matches. This CDR3 has 13 amino acids. Germline assignment: CDR1 MNHEY and CDR2 SVGEGT. A J-beta primer mix and a sample-barcoded 5' primer were used in a second PCR of roughly 6 to 12 cycles. TCRdb reprocessed the 5' RACE reads with MiXCR, giving one entry per CDR3 protein. The sample carries roughly 900,000 distinct CDR3 sequences, around 30% recorded once. This entry comes from a study of blood T cells in healthy people across ages. Overall study results and limits: In these data, TCR beta diversity tracked strongly with naive T cell percentage.

The genes are TRBV6-2 or TRBV6-3 and TRBJ2-3; 7 bases line up with TRBD2. This TCR came from a woman of 80 years or more in good health. What was sequenced was blood. The CDR3 sequence is CASSYSGVDTQYF. In DNA, the CDR3 is TGTGCCAGCAGTTACAGCGGGGTAGATACGCAGTATTTT.